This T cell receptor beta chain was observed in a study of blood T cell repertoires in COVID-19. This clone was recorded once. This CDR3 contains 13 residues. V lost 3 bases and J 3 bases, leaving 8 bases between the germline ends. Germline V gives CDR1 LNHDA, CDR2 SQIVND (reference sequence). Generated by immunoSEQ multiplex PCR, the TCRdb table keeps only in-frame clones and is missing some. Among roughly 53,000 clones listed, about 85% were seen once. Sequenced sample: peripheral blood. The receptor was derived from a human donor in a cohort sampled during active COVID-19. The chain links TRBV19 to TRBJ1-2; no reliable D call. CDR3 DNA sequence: TGTGCCAGTAGTATGTCTACCCACTATGGCTACACCTTC. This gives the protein CASSMSTHYGYTF.